A few counts support the clone carrying this T cell receptor (beta chain). Its antigen is unidentified. Multiplex PCR with BIOMED2 TRB-A/B primer pools amplified TRB rearrangements. TCRdb re-called the multiplex PCR reads through MiXCR, storing one row per CDR3 protein. The sample contains around 30,000 distinct CDR3 sequences, approximately 29% of which appear only once. From blood, roughly 240-550 ng of genomic DNA served as TRB template. CDR3 length: 13 amino acids. The V and J ends lost 2 bases and 10 bases, in that order; junction bases with no gene match: 6. This specimen comes from a study of T and B cells in COVID-19 patients. Study at large: Peripheral blood came from COVID-19 patients with active infection or after recovery.

Findings and caveats of the study: Clonality of TRB repertoires was high in active COVID-19; recovery brought above-healthy diversity and richness. There were around 2,300 TCR clusters exclusive to the recovered cohort, a few dozen with low generation probability. In COVID-19 patients, T cell receptor beta variable and joining gene use was reportedly strongly skewed.

The sample taken for sequencing was blood. This TCR was sampled from a human donor who had recovered from COVID-19. The rearrangement joins TRBV12-3 or TRBV12-4 to TRBJ2-7; 9 bases align to TRBD2. The CDR3 DNA follows: TGTGCCAGCAGTTTAAGGCGGGAGGGCCTACAGTACTTC. Translating gives CASSLRREGLQYF.